This T cell receptor beta chain was captured in a study of shared clonotypes between healthy human individuals. Study observations and caveats: The authors expected sequencing depth to affect clonotype sharing among donors.

This clone was seen a handful of times. Its antigen remains unidentified. The sample has other DNA sequences that encode this CDR3 too. CDR3 length: 12 amino acids. Looked up from germline, CDR1 is SGHTA and CDR2 is FQGNSA. Trimming took off 5 bases at V and 0 bases at J, with 5 bases between the two ends. Sequenced by immunoSEQ multiplex PCR; TCRdb stores in-frame clones only, minus some. The sample records 2,500,000 or so clones, just under 95% being singletons. This chain connects TRBV7-2 to TRBJ2-7; D remains unclear. The sample consisted of naive CD4+ T cells from PBMCs. As to subset: CD45RA+ positively selected. This receptor was obtained from a man between 18 and 35 years old in good health. Some clones in this sample may be carry-over from other donors' samples. CDR3 protein: CASSLSSYEQYF. CDR3 bases: TGTGCCAGCAGCCTGAGCTCCTACGAGCAGTACTTC.